This T cell receptor beta chain appears in the sequencing data of a study of T cells in Graves' hyperthyroidism and ophthalmopathy. This CDR3 is 15 amino acids long. Trimming shortened V by 3 bases and J by 4 bases, and 18 bases separated the two germline ends. Germline values: CDR1 SQVTM, CDR2 ANQGSEA. Diagnostic decisions used clinical symptoms, serum thyroxine and TRAb, thyroid ultrasound and orbital computed tomography. The CDR3 regions of TCR beta were amplified from RNA transcripts. RT-PCR in the first round (using the HTBI primer set) targeted the TCR CDR3. TCRdb reprocessed the multiplex PCR reads with MiXCR, giving one entry per CDR3 protein. The sample shows 560,000 or so distinct CDR3 sequences, nearly 20% of them seen only once.

The clonotype comes from a middle-aged man with Graves' ophthalmopathy. Material: blood. V is TRBV29-1 and J is TRBJ1-2; maybe TRBD1 (6 bases). This CDR3 reads CSVDTSDSHVYGYTF. CDR3 coding DNA: TGCAGCGTTGATACTTCGGACAGTCACGTCTATGGCTACACCTTC.